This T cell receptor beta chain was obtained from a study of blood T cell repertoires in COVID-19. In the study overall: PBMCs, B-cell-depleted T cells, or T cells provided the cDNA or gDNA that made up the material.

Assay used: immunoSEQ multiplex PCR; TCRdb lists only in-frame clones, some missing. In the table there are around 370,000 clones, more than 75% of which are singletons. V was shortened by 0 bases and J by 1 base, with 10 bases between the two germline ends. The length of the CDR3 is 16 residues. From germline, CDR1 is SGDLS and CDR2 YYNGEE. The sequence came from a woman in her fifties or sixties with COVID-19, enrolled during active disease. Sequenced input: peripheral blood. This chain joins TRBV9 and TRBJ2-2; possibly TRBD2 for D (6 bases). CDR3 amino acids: CASSVVGAGNTGELFF. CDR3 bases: TGTGCCAGCAGCGTAGTGGGAGCGGGGAACACCGGGGAGCTGTTTTTT.